These T cell receptor beta chains were read from a single sample in a study of shared clonotypes between healthy human individuals. The data were produced by immunoSEQ multiplex PCR, yet TCRdb's version contains in-frame clones alone and is incomplete. The table records 500,000 or so clones, around 95% of them present only once. The source material was naive CD4+ T cells sorted from blood. These receptors originate from a woman aged 25 to 39 in good health. CDR3s include the opening cysteine and the closing phenylalanine or tryptophan. Fields, in order: V gene, J gene, D gene, CDR3 length, clone size, CDR3 DNA, CDR3 protein. A D gene is named only where the DNA matches it firmly. Clone sizes are given selectively: once, few, many, or a class where the clone is expanded.

TRBV21-1	TRBJ2-7	NA	13	NA	TGTGCCAGCAGCAAATTCAACTCTTACGAGCAGTACTTC	CASSKFNSYEQYF
TRBV7-2	TRBJ2-7	NA	14	NA	TGTGCCAGCAGCTTAGGCGGAAACTCCTACGAGCAGTACTTC	CASSLGGNSYEQYF
TRBV27	TRBJ1-1	NA	16	NA	TGTGCCAGCAGTAAACTCGCCGGGGTAGGGTCGTGGGAAGCTTTCTTT	CASSKLAGVGSWEAFF
TRBV5-4	TRBJ2-2	NA	16	NA	TGTGCCAGCAGCTTGGTTACAGGCATGTCCACCGGGGAGCTGTTTTTT	CASSLVTGMSTGELFF
TRBV6-6	TRBJ2-5	TRBD2	16	NA	TGTGCCAGCAGTTACTCAGGACTAGCGGGGGCCGAGACCCAGTACTTC	CASSYSGLAGAETQYF
TRBV28	TRBJ2-7	NA	14	once	TGTGCCAGCAAGGTCCAGGTGCAATCCTACGAGCAGTACTTC	CASKVQVQSYEQYF
TRBV7-3	TRBJ2-5	TRBD2	15	NA	TGTGCCAGCAGCTTATCCGCGGGAGGGTGGAAGACCCAGTACTTC	CASSLSAGGWKTQYF
TRBV5-1	TRBJ1-1	NA	15	NA	TGCGCCAGCAGCTTAGACGGCCTGGGGTCCGCTGAAGCTTTCTTT	CASSLDGLGSAEAFF
TRBV10-3	TRBJ1-2	NA	14	NA	TGTGCCATCAGTGAGTGGGACGGAAGCTATGGCTACACCTTC	CAISEWDGSYGYTF
TRBV5-4	TRBJ2-7	NA	16	NA	TGTGCCAGCAGCCCGGGACTGGACCCGCTGTCCTACGAGCAGTACTTC	CASSPGLDPLSYEQYF
TRBV27	TRBJ2-1	TRBD1	18	NA	TGTGCCAGCAGTTTACTAGTTCCCGGACAGGGGGCCTACAATGAGCAGTTCTTC	CASSLLVPGQGAYNEQFF
TRBV28	TRBJ2-7	NA	15	NA	TGTGCCAGCAGCATTAAACAGGGTGCCTCCTACGAGCAGTACTTC	CASSIKQGASYEQYF
TRBV19	TRBJ1-3	NA	15	NA	TGTGCCAGTAGTCCGGGACGGAACTCTGGAAACACCATATATTTT	CASSPGRNSGNTIYF
TRBV28	TRBJ1-5	NA	14	NA	TGTGCCAGCGTCCCGGGGGGGTCAAATCAGCCCCAGCATTTT	CASVPGGSNQPQHF
TRBV7-9	TRBJ2-2	TRBD2	16	NA	TGTGCCAGCAGCCCACCTAGCGGGGAGTTGTCCGGGGAGCTGTTTTTT	CASSPPSGELSGELFF
TRBV2	TRBJ2-3	NA	13	NA	TGTGCCAGCAGTGCACTAAGCACAGATACGCAGTATTTT	CASSALSTDTQYF
TRBV4-1	TRBJ2-2	TRBD1	15	once	TGCGCCAGCAGCCACGGACAGGGGGCGCGCGGGGAGCTGTTTTTT	CASSHGQGARGELFF
TRBV18	TRBJ1-1	NA	17	NA	TGTGCCAGCTCTAGTAGCTCGGGGAGGGACCTGAACACTGAAGCTTTCTTT	CASSSSSGRDLNTEAFF
TRBV10-3	TRBJ1-2	TRBD1	13	NA	TGTGCCATGAAACACACGACAGGGTGGGGCTACACCTTC	CAMKHTTGWGYTF
TRBV27	TRBJ1-2	NA	15	NA	TGTGCCAGCAGTTACGCCTTAGGGGCGAACTATGGCTACACCTTC	CASSYALGANYGYTF
TRBV6-5	TRBJ2-7	NA	14	NA	TGTGCCAGCAGTTACTCCCAGGCTAACTACGAGCAGTACTTC	CASSYSQANYEQYF
TRBV28	TRBJ2-1	NA	17	NA	TGTGCCAGCAGTCCCCCATTTGCGGTTTTTTCCTACAATGAGCAGTTCTTC	CASSPPFAVFSYNEQFF
TRBV6-5	TRBJ1-1	NA	13	NA	TGTGCCAGCAGTAAGATAGGGGGGACTGAAGCTTTCTTT	CASSKIGGTEAFF
TRBV7-7	TRBJ2-5	NA	14	NA	TGTGCCAGCAGCTTAGTGCTAGCAGAAGAGACCCAGTACTTC	CASSLVLAEETQYF
TRBV28	TRBJ2-7	TRBD2	16	NA	TGTGCCAGCAGTTCGGGGGGGTCATCGGCCCCGTACGAGCAGTACTTC	CASSSGGSSAPYEQYF
TRBV6-5	TRBJ2-1	TRBD2	16	NA	TGTGCCAGCAGTTACCTAGCGGGACGGTCCTACAATGAGCAGTTCTTC	CASSYLAGRSYNEQFF
TRBV7-2	TRBJ2-1	NA	16	once	TGTGCCAGCAAGCAGTTGCCCTTTCTAGGGGACAATGAGCAGTTCTTC	CASKQLPFLGDNEQFF
TRBV19	TRBJ1-5	NA	12	NA	TGTGCCGCAAGCTACCCCAATCAGCCCCAGCATTTT	CAASYPNQPQHF
TRBV14	TRBJ2-1	TRBD2	17	once	TGTGCCAGCAGCCTAACGAGGGGGCTAGCGGGAGTGGAAGAGCAGTTCTTC	CASSLTRGLAGVEEQFF
TRBV4-1	TRBJ2-1	TRBD2	16	NA	TGCGCCAGCAGCCCCCTAGCGGGGAGCTCCTACAATGAGCAGTTCTTC	CASSPLAGSSYNEQFF
TRBV27	TRBJ2-7	TRBD2	17	NA	TGTGCCAGCAGTTCACTGACTAGCGGGAGGAGGGCCTACGAGCAGTACTTC	CASSSLTSGRRAYEQYF
TRBV4-2	TRBJ2-1	NA	20	NA	TGTGCCAGCAGCCAGGAGAATCTAGACCGTAGGGCCAAAACACGGTATGAGCAGTTCTTC	CASSQENLDRRAKTRYEQFF
TRBV10-3	TRBJ2-7	TRBD1	17	NA	TGTGCCATCAGTGAGTCCCGATCCGGGACAGGGGCCGGAGAGCAGTACTTC	CAISESRSGTGAGEQYF
TRBV5-4	TRBJ1-1	NA	15	NA	TGTGCCAGCAGCTTGGGGGGGGCGACGAGCACTGAAGCTTTCTTT	CASSLGGATSTEAFF
TRBV7-9	TRBJ1-4	NA	17	NA	TGTGCCAGCAGCTTAGACCCTTGGACAAGGGGAAGCGAAAAACTGTTTTTT	CASSLDPWTRGSEKLFF
TRBV6-1	TRBJ2-7	TRBD1	14	NA	TGTGCCAGCAGTGCCCTGGACAGGGTGTACGAGCAGTACTTC	CASSALDRVYEQYF
TRBV28	TRBJ1-5	NA	13	NA	TGTGCCAGCACCCCCTTCCCTAATCAGCCCCAGCATTTT	CASTPFPNQPQHF
TRBV30	TRBJ1-2	NA	11	NA	TGTGCCTTGAAACGGGGGGTTGGCTACACCTTC	CALKRGVGYTF
TRBV28	TRBJ1-1	NA	13	NA	TGTGCCAGCAGTGAAGGGGTTACCACTGAAGCTTTCTTT	CASSEGVTTEAFF
TRBV5-1	TRBJ2-3	TRBD1	15	NA	TGCGCCAGCAGCTTAGGACAGGGCCCTACAGATACGCAGTATTTT	CASSLGQGPTDTQYF
TRBV19	TRBJ1-5	NA	15	NA	TGTGCCAGTAGTATCCTAGGGACAACTAATCAGCCCCAGCATTTT	CASSILGTTNQPQHF
TRBV2	TRBJ1-5	TRBD1	15	once	TGTGCCAGCAGGAGGGGGACAGAGAACAATCAGCCCCAGCATTTT	CASRRGTENNQPQHF
TRBV5-1	TRBJ2-5	TRBD2	15	NA	TGCGCCAGCAGCCCGATCTTAGCGGGAGAGGAGACCCAGTACTTC	CASSPILAGEETQYF
TRBV28	TRBJ2-1	NA	15	NA	TGTGCCAGCAGTTTAAGAGTCAAAATTCCTAATGAGCAGTTCTTC	CASSLRVKIPNEQFF
TRBV11-2	TRBJ1-2	NA	16	NA	TGTGCCAGCAGCAAGAAACCACAGGGTCCCCGATATGGCTACACCTTC	CASSKKPQGPRYGYTF
TRBV5-1	TRBJ2-5	NA	14	NA	TGCGCCAGCAGCAGAGGACAGGGAGGGGAGACCCAGTACTTC	CASSRGQGGETQYF
TRBV4-1	TRBJ2-1	NA	13	NA	TGCGCCAGCAGCTCGCATTCGAGCAATGAGCAGTTCTTC	CASSSHSSNEQFF
TRBV18	TRBJ2-2	NA	15	NA	TGTGCCAGCTCCCCGGGGGGCGCGAACACCGGGGAGCTGTTTTTT	CASSPGGANTGELFF
TRBV5-5	TRBJ1-2	NA	13	NA	TGTGCCAGCAGCGCGATCCAAAGATATGGCTACACCTTC	CASSAIQRYGYTF
TRBV27	TRBJ1-2	NA	13	once	TGTGCCAGCACTCGAGGGGGTGGCTATGGCTACACCTTC	CASTRGGGYGYTF
TRBV10-3	TRBJ1-1	TRBD1	14	NA	TGTGCCATCAGTCTGGGACAGATGAACACTGAAGCTTTCTTT	CAISLGQMNTEAFF
TRBV7-3	TRBJ1-5	TRBD1	16	NA	TGTGCCAGCAGCGTCCCCGGGACAGGGGGCTTTCAGCCCCAGCATTTT	CASSVPGTGGFQPQHF
TRBV19	TRBJ2-5	NA	13	NA	TGTGCCAGTACTGACAGGGGAGGGCAGACCCAGTACTTC	CASTDRGGQTQYF
TRBV6-1	TRBJ2-2	NA	14	NA	TGTGCCAGCAGTGAAGAGGGAGGAACCGGGGAGCTGTTTTTT	CASSEEGGTGELFF
TRBV28	TRBJ2-3	NA	14	NA	TGTGCCAGCAGTTTAGCAGCGGTAGCAGATACGCAGTATTTT	CASSLAAVADTQYF
TRBV10-3	TRBJ1-3	NA	12	once	TGTGCCATCAGCCCCCCTGGAAACACCATATATTTT	CAISPPGNTIYF
TRBV18	TRBJ2-3	TRBD2	18	NA	TGTGCCAGCTCACCACCCGGGCTAGCGGGAGCCAAGGGGGATACGCAGTATTTT	CASSPPGLAGAKGDTQYF